The sequence of this T cell receptor (beta chain) was determined in a study of lymphopenia after photon versus proton radiotherapy. Study-wide results and limits: Oligoclonal CD8+ Temra expansion after nadir drove photon patients' diversity drop. Survival link was tested only in deceased patients; proton benefit remains a possibility. In patients who died, overall survival fell as post-nadir TCR diversity dropped more. Proton therapy kept repertoires fairly stable, unlike photons, which gained effector/memory cells.

As concerns this clone: Its specificity is not known.

Assay: immunoSEQ multiplex PCR; the TCRdb copy retains only in-frame clones and omits some. The repertoire has about 35,000 clones, 90% to 95% of them found once; the top ten carry 15%. Germline-derived CDR1 and CDR2 are SEHNR and FQNEAQ (reference sequence). The CDR3 length is 16 residues. V lost 1 base to trimming and J lost 2 bases; unmatched junction nucleotides: 8. The sequence was obtained from a man aged 60-69 years with cholangiocarcinoma. The J gene is TRBJ2-7, the V gene TRBV7-9; TRBD2 aligns across 7 bases. The source was peripheral blood, collected from a patient treated with photon-based radiotherapy. CDR3 coding DNA: TGTGCCAGCAGCTTAGAAAGAGCGGGGAGCCCCTACGAGCAGTACTTC. Protein sequence: CASSLERAGSPYEQYF.